A single sample is the source of the 15 T cell receptor beta chains below, sequenced in a study of blood T cell repertoires in COVID-19. This table comes from immunoSEQ multiplex PCR, and its TCRdb copy is limited to in-frame clones, with some not included. This table has under 150,000 clones, around 83% appearing once. The sequencing sample was made of peripheral blood. The receptors shown here come from a woman in her sixties with COVID-19, enrolled during active disease.

This clone has a handful of counts. The chain combines TRBV5-5 with TRBJ2-3, with D unclear. Germline V lookup: CDR1 SGHKS, CDR2 YYEKEE (reference sequence). V was shortened by 4 bases and J by 2 bases, with 8 bases between the two germline ends. The CDR3 is 13 amino acids. In DNA, the CDR3 is TGTGCCAGCAGCCTTTGGCCCACAGATACGCAGTATTTT. Amino acid sequence: CASSLWPTDTQYF.

The J gene is TRBJ2-3, the V gene TRBV6-5; 8 nucleotides line up with TRBD2. Germline-derived CDR1 and CDR2 are MNHEY and SVGAGI. This CDR3 is 15 amino acids long. Trimming removed 7 bases from V and 1 base from J; junction bases left unmatched: 7. In DNA, the CDR3 is TGTGCCAGCATCAGAGGAGCGGGGGGCACAGATACGCAGTATTTT. Translated: CASIRGAGGTDTQYF.

The chain couples TRBV28 to TRBJ1-5; D ambiguous. Germline assignment: CDR1 MDHEN and CDR2 SYDVKM. The CDR3 loop spans 14 amino acids. With 3 bases removed from V and 2 bases from J, the gap between germline ends came to 8 bases. DNA for the CDR3: TGTGCCAGCAGTTTGGGTCAGGGCAATCAGCCCCAGCATTTT. This encodes CASSLGQGNQPQHF.

The gene calls are TRBV13 and TRBJ1-4; 9 bases map to TRBD1. The V segment lost 5 bases and the J segment 8 bases; nucleotides outside the gene matches: 9. CDR1 and CDR2 from the germline V gene are PRHDT and FYEKMQ (reference sequence). The CDR3 runs to 15 residues. The CDR3 DNA reads TGTGCCAGCAGCCCGCGGACAGGGGCGGGGGAAAAACTGTTTTTT. Residues: CASSPRTGAGEKLFF.

CDR3 loop: CASSIRHGATATDTQYF. CDR3 DNA sequence: TGTGCCAGTAGTATAAGGCATGGGGCCACAGCCACAGATACGCAGTATTTT. The V gene is TRBV19, the J gene TRBJ2-3; a possible D gene is TRBD1 (5 bases). The length of the CDR3 is 17 residues. Trimming removed 2 bases at V and 2 bases at J, with 17 bases between. CDR1 is LNHDA and CDR2 is SQIVND in the germline V gene (reference sequence).

V gene TRBV4-2 combines with J gene TRBJ1-5, with D uncertain. The V gene's germline CDR1 is LGHNA and CDR2 YNFKEQ. The CDR3 runs to 13 residues. Trimming removed 0 bases from V and 6 bases from J, with 6 bases in between. CDR3 sequence (DNA): TGTGCCAGCAGCCAAGATAAGAGTCAGCCCCAGCATTTT. Protein sequence: CASSQDKSQPQHF.

The rearrangement links TRBV19 to TRBJ1-2; tentatively, D is TRBD1 (6 bases). The V gene lost 10 bases and the J gene lost 2 bases, with 17 bases spanning the gap. CDR3 length equals 14 residues. CDR1 and CDR2 from the germline V gene are LNHDA and SQIVND (reference sequence). CDR3 region: CATKTGGANYGYTF. The CDR3 DNA is TGTGCCACTAAAACGGGGGGGGCCAACTATGGCTACACCTTC.

The chain uses TRBV9 and TRBJ1-3; 7 positions match TRBD1. This CDR3 comprises 14 residues. Germline values: CDR1 SGDLS, CDR2 YYNGEE. J gave up 2 bases and V 3 bases, and 2 bases lay outside the gene matches. The CDR3 reads CASSATGTGNTIYF. The CDR3 DNA reads TGTGCCAGCAGCGCGACAGGGACTGGAAACACCATATATTTT. The entire variable domain, with the rest obtained from reference TRBV9 and TRBJ1-3, is as follows: DSGVTQTPKHLITATGQRVTLRCSPRSGDLSVYWYQQSLDQGLQFLIQYYNGEERAKGNILERFSAQQFPDLHSELNLSSLELGDSALYFCASSATGTGNTIYFGEGSWLTVV.

The chain couples TRBV30 to TRBJ1-2, with D hard to call. The CDR3 loop spans 14 amino acids. Germline CDR1 GTSNPN, CDR2 SVGIG (reference sequence). V shed 0 bases and J shed 5 bases, with 13 bases lying between them. CDR3 region: CAWSVHPDSYGYTF. The CDR3 DNA is TGTGCCTGGAGTGTACATCCGGACTCATATGGCTACACCTTC.

The sample holds one count of this clone. This chain uses TRBV3-1 (or the pseudogene TRBV3-2) with TRBJ1-2; D uncertain. Germline CDR1 reads LGHDT; CDR2 reads YNNKEL (reference sequence). CDR3 length: 16 residues. Deletions cut 0 bases from V and 2 bases from J, with 13 bases between. Here the CDR3 reads CASSQDSSAANYGYTF. The CDR3 coding sequence is TGTGCCAGCAGCCAAGATAGCTCGGCAGCGAACTATGGCTACACCTTC.

The chain carries TRBV19 and TRBJ2-3; 12 nucleotides align to TRBD2. CDR3 length: 18 residues. V shed 2 bases, J shed 0 bases, and the junction held 6 bases outside the gene matches. Germline lookup yields CDR1 LNHDA and CDR2 SQIVND (reference sequence). The CDR3 here is CASSISSGGARSTDTQYF. In DNA form, the CDR3 reads TGTGCCAGTAGTATATCTAGCGGGGGGGCCCGGAGCACAGATACGCAGTATTTT. Full variable domain (outside the CDR3, taken from reference TRBV19 and TRBJ2-3): DGGITQSPKYLFRKEGQNVTLSCEQNLNHDAMYWYRQDPGQGLRLIYYSQIVNDFQKGDIAEGYSVSREKKESFPLTVTSAQKNPTAFYLCASSISSGGARSTDTQYFGPGTRLTVL.

The chain combines TRBV3-1 (or the pseudogene TRBV3-2) with TRBJ1-5; 10 bases match TRBD1. Germline V gene lookup returns CDR1 LGHDT and CDR2 YNNKEL (reference sequence). The junction had 3 bases not matched to a gene; V was cut back by 4 bases and J by 3 bases. CDR3 size: 15 residues. The CDR3 reads CASSPRQGANQPQHF. The DNA of the CDR3 is TGTGCCAGCAGCCCAAGACAGGGGGCCAATCAGCCCCAGCATTTT.

V is TRBV7-3 and J is TRBJ2-1; 8 bases map to TRBD2. Trimming cost V 5 bases and J 4 bases; bases outside gene matches: 13. Germline lookup yields CDR1 SGHTA and CDR2 FQGTGA. The CDR3 spans 17 residues. CDR3 DNA sequence: TGTGCCAGCAGCCCGATTGCGGGGGGTATTAATTACAATGAGCAGTTCTTC. It codes for CASSPIAGGINYNEQFF. Using reference TRBV7-3 and TRBJ2-1 for the parts outside the CDR3, the full variable domain is GAGVSQTPSNKVTEKGKYVELRCDPISGHTALYWYRQSLGQGPEFLIYFQGTGAADDSGLPNDRFFAVRPEGSVSTLKIQRTERGDSAVYLCASSPIAGGINYNEQFFGPGTRLTVL.

The CDR3 sequence: CASSLDQGSYEQYF. CDR3 in DNA: TGTGCCAGCAGCTTGGACCAGGGCTCCTACGAGCAGTACTTC. The chain carries TRBV5-4 and TRBJ2-7; D is possibly TRBD1 (5 bases). The CDR3 sequence is 14 residues long. Germline V gene sequence: CDR1 SGHNT, CDR2 YYREEE (reference sequence). Trimming shortened V by 0 bases and J by 0 bases, and 7 bases separated the two germline ends.

The V and J genes are TRBV5-6 and TRBJ1-2; D may be TRBD1 (5 bases). Trimming removed 0 bases from V and 3 bases from J, with 9 bases in between. The CDR3 sequence is 14 residues long. Looked up from germline, CDR1 is SGHDT and CDR2 is YYEEEE. CDR3 sequence (DNA): TGTGCCAGCAGCTTGGAGGTGGGGCACTATGGCTACACCTTC. It specifies CASSLEVGHYGYTF. The full variable domain, in which reference TRBV5-6 and TRBJ1-2 provide the parts outside the CDR3, is DAGVTQSPTHLIKTRGQQVTLRCSPKSGHDTVSWYQQALGQGPQFIFQYYEEEERQRGNFPDRFSGHQFPNYSSELNVNALLLGDSALYLCASSLEVGHYGYTFGSGTRLTVV.